What follows is one TCR beta chain and its context. Its antigen is undetermined. These data originate in a study of long-term antiretroviral therapy in people with HIV. Across the study: When the earliest samples were collected, ART was typically delayed until CD4 counts fell. Study-level points and caveats: After ART, diversity increased yet remained lower than transplant donor controls.

Sequencing used immunoSEQ v3.0 at survey level. Profiling relied on immunoSEQ multiplex PCR, and the TCRdb table lists in-frame clones only, not all of them. The data contain 9,500 to 13,000 clones, around 89% of them singletons. Specimens retained about 1-10 million cryopreserved PBMC preceding DNA extraction. Trimming took off 1 base at V and 0 bases at J, with 4 bases between the two ends. Germline CDR1 and CDR2: ENHRY and SYGVKD. The CDR3 has 14 amino acids. The rearrangement uses TRBV10-3 and TRBJ1-3; no clear D gene. The receptor comes from a woman in her thirties or forties with HIV. Sequenced material: unsorted PBMCs, taken 0.2 years before starting antiretroviral therapy. DNA for the CDR3: TGTGCCATCAGTGAGTTCGGCTCTGGAAACACCATATATTTT. This sequence encodes CAISEFGSGNTIYF.